The 3 T cell receptor beta chains in this list originate from one sample, sequenced in a study of tumor T cells in aggressive B-cell lymphoma. Assay used: immunoSEQ multiplex PCR; TCRdb lists only in-frame clones, some missing. Of 6,600 or so clones in the sample, roughly 86% were seen once. The sample taken for sequencing was tumor tissue. The receptor set was obtained from an adult with diffuse large B cell lymphoma. Some clones in this sample may be carry-over from other donors' samples.

V is TRBV14 and J is TRBJ2-2; D is undetermined. V lost 1 base and J 6 bases, leaving 3 bases between the germline ends. This CDR3 has 12 residues. CDR1 and CDR2 from the germline V gene are SGHDN and FVKESK. The CDR3 coding sequence is TGTGCCAGCAGCCAAGTAGCCGGGGAGCTGTTTTTT. This codes for CASSQVAGELFF.

CDR3 sequence (DNA): TGTGCCAGCAGTTGGGGGGGGGAAGAGACCCAGTACTTC. This gives the protein CASSWGGEETQYF. The chain recombines TRBV28 with TRBJ2-5; 7 bases line up with TRBD2. Germline trimming cut 4 bases from V and 3 bases from J; bases unmatched to any gene: 2. The CDR3 is made up of 13 amino acids. In germline, CDR1 is MDHEN, CDR2 SYDVKM.

The V gene is TRBV7-9, the J gene TRBJ2-5; 13 bases are a match to TRBD2. V shed 5 bases, J shed 5 bases, and the junction held 5 bases outside the gene matches. Germline V gene sequence: CDR1 SEHNR, CDR2 FQNEAQ (reference sequence). The CDR3 is made up of 15 amino acids. The CDR3 coding sequence is TGTGCCAGCAGCCGGACTAGCGGGAGTAGGGAGACCCAGTACTTC. Translation gives CASSRTSGSRETQYF.